The 9 T cell receptor beta chains listed next were all sequenced from one sample in a study of glioma-infiltrating T cells after dendritic cell vaccination. Sample time point: after dendritic cell vaccination, including at tumor progression/relapse. Sequenced by immunoSEQ multiplex PCR; TCRdb stores in-frame clones only, minus some. The repertoire has roughly 85,000 clones, 85% of them found once; the top ten carry 8.5%. Sequenced material: blood, taken after dendritic cell vaccination. The receptors here all came from a human donor with glioblastoma.

The J gene is TRBJ2-4, the V gene TRBV19; 8 nucleotides align to TRBD2. Germline-derived CDR1 and CDR2 are LNHDA and SQIVND (reference sequence). There are 18 residues in the CDR3. V lost 4 bases and J lost 0; bases outside the gene matches: 11. The CDR3 reads CASSRVAGSPLAKNIQYF. The CDR3, as DNA: TGTGCCAGTAGTAGGGTAGCGGGATCCCCCCTAGCCAAAAACATTCAGTACTTC.

This rearrangement joins TRBV6-1 to TRBJ1-4, with a tentative D call TRBD1 (5 bases). This CDR3 is built from 17 residues. V was trimmed by 3 bases and J by 4 bases, leaving 18 bases between them. Germline lookup yields CDR1 MNHNS and CDR2 SASEGT. In DNA, the CDR3 is TGTGCCAGCAGTGAGCGACAGATCCCCTCCGGTAATGAAAAACTGTTTTTT. This encodes CASSERQIPSGNEKLFF.

The chain is built from TRBV6-5 and TRBJ2-5; TRBD2 matches 7 bases. The V segment lost 7 bases and the J segment 5 bases; nucleotides outside the gene matches: 13. This CDR3 comprises 15 residues. CDR1 is MNHEY and CDR2 is SVGAGI in the germline V gene. The CDR3 region has the DNA TGTGCCAGCAACCCTGGAGGGAGGGAGGTGGAGACCCAGTACTTC. Translating gives CASNPGGREVETQYF.

The J gene is TRBJ2-7, the V gene TRBV9; TRBD2 might be the D (6 bases). The CDR3 covers 14 residues. Germline V gives CDR1 SGDLS, CDR2 YYNGEE. The germline V and J ends were trimmed by 0 bases and 2 bases, with 9 bases remaining between them. The CDR3 bases are TGTGCCAGCAGCGTAGATTGGGGGGCCTACGAGCAGTACTTC. It translates to CASSVDWGAYEQYF.

The V gene is TRBV5-1, the J gene TRBJ2-5; weak D call: TRBD2 (6 bases). The J call may not be correct, given that the DNA end is closer to TRBJ2-7. The germline CDR1 and CDR2 sequences are SGHRS and YFSETQ. This CDR3 spans 15 amino acids. The CDR3 DNA reads as TGCGCCAGCAGCGCGGGGACGTCGAGGGGATACGAGCAGTACTTC. It specifies CASSAGTSRGYEQYF.

The CDR3: CASSLGTQGASPLHF. As DNA, the CDR3 is TGCGCCAGCAGCTTGGGAACACAGGGAGCCTCACCCCTCCACTTT. The chain employs TRBV5-1 and TRBJ1-6, with D perhaps matching TRBD1 (6 bases). Germline CDR1 reads SGHRS; CDR2 reads YFSETQ. The CDR3 loop spans 15 amino acids. V was cut by 0 bases and J by 10 bases, with 14 bases left in between.

The chain combines TRBV19 with TRBJ2-2; a possible D gene is TRBD1 (6 bases). This CDR3 contains 16 residues. CDR1 is LNHDA and CDR2 is SQIVND in the germline V gene (reference sequence). V shed 3 bases and J shed 4 bases, with 15 bases lying between them. CDR3 amino acids: CASSMYEGQSTGELFF. DNA of the CDR3: TGTGCCAGTAGTATGTATGAGGGACAAAGCACCGGGGAGCTGTTTTTT.

This chain links TRBV5-4 with TRBJ2-2; D is possibly TRBD1 (5 bases). This CDR3 comprises 16 residues. Trimming took off 4 bases at V and 2 bases at J, with 15 bases between the two ends. Germline lookup yields CDR1 SGHNT and CDR2 YYREEE (reference sequence). CDR3 coding DNA: TGTGCCAGCAGCCCCCCCAGGGTTGCCAACACCGGGGAGCTGTTTTTT. Encoded protein: CASSPPRVANTGELFF.

As regards this clone: The junction does not match germline at one end; this may be a read error. The CDR3 reads CASSYYLGGCTF. The CDR3, as DNA: TGTGCCAGCAGCTACTACCTGGGAGGCTGCACCTTC. The V gene is TRBV7-2, the J gene TRBJ1-2, with no clear D. There are 12 residues in the CDR3. Germline CDR1 and CDR2: SGHTA and FQGNSA.